These 25 T cell receptor beta chains came from one sample sequenced in a study of T cells in Graves' hyperthyroidism and ophthalmopathy. Researchers took RNA transcripts and amplified the TCR beta CDR3 regions from them. HTBI primers were employed in a first-round RT-PCR of the TCR CDR3. Each CDR3 protein is one row after TCRdb ran MiXCR on the multiplex PCR reads. The sample lists some 560,000 distinct CDR3 sequences, roughly 14% occurring once. Sequences were obtained from blood. The receptor source for this set is a woman in her 30s with Graves' hyperthyroidism.

This clonotype was counted only a few times. A much larger clone lies a single base off, so this may be a read error. The V call is TRBV2, the J call TRBJ1-5; D remains ambiguous. The germline CDR1 and CDR2 sequences are SNHLY and FYNNEI. There are 14 residues in the CDR3. V dropped 3 bases and J dropped 0 bases, with 6 bases sitting between them. The CDR3 loop is CASSDRNSNQPQHF. The CDR3 bases are TGTGCCAGCAGTGACAGGAATAGCAATCAGCCCCAGCATTTT.

On this clonotype itself: This could be a read error, since a much larger clone is one nucleotide away. V gene TRBV2 combines with J gene TRBJ2-4; the D gene is possibly TRBD2 (6 bases). The CDR3 is 15 amino acids. From germline, CDR1 is SNHLY and CDR2 FYNNEI. The CDR3 spells CASMWGEEAKNIQCF. Written as DNA, the CDR3 is TGTGCCAGCATGTGGGGGGAGGAGGCCAAAAACATTCAGTGCTTC.

This clonotype was seen ten or more times. The V call is TRBV25-1, the J call TRBJ2-1; D possibly corresponds to TRBD1 (6 bases). The ends were cut back, 4 bases at V and 5 bases at J, with 12 bases in the middle. The CDR3 is 14 amino acids. Germline V gives CDR1 MGHDK, CDR2 SYGVNS. In DNA, the CDR3 is TGTGCCAGCAGTGCCCGGGACAACAACAATGAGCAGTTCTTC. This translates into CASSARDNNNEQFF.

This clonotype occurred a few times. The genes are TRBV20-1 and TRBJ1-2; 7 nucleotides line up with TRBD1. V lost 2 bases and J lost 1; bases outside the gene matches: 7. Germline V gene lookup returns CDR1 DFQATT and CDR2 SNEGSKA (reference sequence). The CDR3 has 15 residues. CDR3 region: CSARKPGQINYGYTF. CDR3 nucleotides: TGCAGTGCTAGAAAGCCGGGACAGATTAACTATGGCTACACCTTC.

This clonotype has just a few counts. This chain connects TRBV20-1 to TRBJ1-1, with TRBD1 matching over 7 bases. The CDR3 spans 15 residues. Germline V gene data show CDR1 as DFQATT and CDR2 as SNEGSKA (reference sequence). V gave up 3 bases and J gave up 0 bases; unmatched junction bases: 7. The CDR3: CSASPPTGVNTEAFF. CDR3 DNA sequence: TGCAGTGCTAGTCCACCTACAGGGGTGAACACTGAAGCTTTCTTT.

V gene TRBV19 combines with J gene TRBJ1-2, with 9 bases that match TRBD1. This CDR3 has 14 amino acids. The germline V gene has CDR1 LNHDA and CDR2 SQIVND (reference sequence). Germline trimming cut 4 bases from V and 8 bases from J; bases unmatched to any gene: 8. This chain's CDR3 is CASSTPGQGYGYTF. Here the CDR3 DNA reads TGTGCCAGTAGTACACCGGGACAGGGATACGGCTACACCTTC.

This clonotype has only a few counts. The rearrangement uses TRBV30 and TRBJ1-3; D remains ambiguous. Germline assignment: CDR1 GTSNPN and CDR2 SVGIG (reference sequence). There are 14 residues in the CDR3. V was pared by 2 bases and J by 4 bases, with 12 bases between. For the CDR3, the DNA is TGTGCCTGGAGTAATGGGGTCGGGGGAAACACCATATATTTT. Its protein product is CAWSNGVGGNTIYF. Drawing the rest from reference TRBV30 and TRBJ1-3, the complete variable domain is SQTIHQWPATLVQPVGSPLSLECTVEGTSNPNLYWYRQAAGRGLQLLFYSVGIGQISSEVPQNLSASRPQDRQFILSSKKLLLSDSGFYLCAWSNGVGGNTIYFGEGSWLTVV.

This clonotype came up many times. This chain links TRBV10-3 with TRBJ2-5; D gene uncertain. The ends were cut back, 1 base at V and 5 bases at J, with 8 bases in the middle. The CDR3 runs to 13 residues. CDR1 is ENHRY and CDR2 is SYGVKD in the germline V gene. The CDR3 region is CAISEWLSETQYF. The DNA for the CDR3 is TGTGCCATCAGTGAGTGGTTATCCGAGACCCAGTACTTC.

The chain has TRBV29-1 and TRBJ2-7, with D perhaps being TRBD1 or TRBD2 (5 bases each). Trimming removed 7 bases at V and 5 bases at J, with 12 bases between. Germline V gene sequence: CDR1 SQVTM, CDR2 ANQGSEA. The CDR3 runs 11 residues. The CDR3 loop is CSAGPPNEQYF. The CDR3 nucleotides are TGCAGCGCGGGACCACCAAACGAGCAGTACTTC.

This clonotype has at least ten counts. The rearrangement links TRBV13 to TRBJ2-7; 11 bases match TRBD1. The germline V gene encodes CDR1 PRHDT and CDR2 FYEKMQ (reference sequence). This CDR3 has 15 residues. V lost 5 bases, J lost 5 bases, and 8 bases stayed unmatched. The chain's CDR3 is CASSNGQGAKHEQYF. The CDR3 nucleotides read TGTGCCAGCAGCAACGGACAGGGGGCGAAACACGAGCAGTACTTC.

The genes are TRBV7-7 and TRBJ2-1; the D is unclear. CDR1 and CDR2 from the germline V gene are SSHAT and FNYEAQ (reference sequence). Between the trimmed V and J ends, which lost 5 bases and 5 bases, there was a span of 19 bases. The CDR3 sequence is 16 residues long. The CDR3 protein is CASSPRFAPSNNEQFF. CDR3 in DNA: TGTGCCAGCAGCCCGCGCTTCGCGCCGTCAAACAATGAGCAGTTCTTC.

This clonotype has a count of ten or more. The rearrangement joins TRBV6-2 or TRBV6-3 to TRBJ2-7; D is uncertain. V lost 2 bases and J lost 3, with 8 bases in between. Per the germline V gene, CDR1 is MNHEY and CDR2 is SVGEGT. This CDR3 contains 13 residues. The CDR3, as DNA: TGTGCCAGCAGTTACGGAACTCTCTACGAGCAGTACTTC. As protein: CASSYGTLYEQYF.

In this sample, this clonotype turned up many times. This chain joins TRBV5-8 and TRBJ2-1; 10 bases map to TRBD2. V trimming: 4 bases; J trimming: 5 bases; junction bases outside the gene matches: 6. Germline-derived CDR1 and CDR2 are SGHTS and YDEGEE. The CDR3 loop spans 15 amino acids. Here the CDR3 DNA reads TGTGCCAGCAGCCGGGGGACTAGCGTCGACAATGAGCAGTTCTTC. Translation: CASSRGTSVDNEQFF.

For this clonotype: This may come from a read error, since a much larger clone is one base off. The V call is TRBV30, the J call TRBJ1-1; 8 bases are a match to TRBD1. Trimming removed 4 bases from V and 0 bases from J; junction bases left unmatched: 10. The germline V gene has CDR1 GTSNPN and CDR2 SVGIG (reference sequence). CDR3 length equals 16 residues. The DNA of the CDR3 is TGTGCCTGGACCTGGAGGTCGGGACAGGTGAACACTGAAGCTTTCTTT. Residues: CAWTWRSGQVNTEAFF.

This clonotype has a handful of counts. This chain joins TRBV30 and TRBJ2-7; the D call may be TRBD1 or TRBD2 (5 bases each). The CDR3 loop spans 17 amino acids. With 0 bases removed from V and 0 bases from J, the gap between germline ends came to 18 bases. The germline V gene has CDR1 GTSNPN and CDR2 SVGIG (reference sequence). CDR3 coding DNA: TGTGCCTGGAGTGTACCCACTGGGGGTATAAACTCCTACGAGCAGTACTTC. It specifies CAWSVPTGGINSYEQYF.

J is TRBJ1-1 and V is TRBV10-3; 7 nucleotides match TRBD1. J gave up 3 bases and V 2 bases, and 12 bases lay outside the gene matches. Germline V gene data show CDR1 as ENHRY and CDR2 as SYGVKD. CDR3 length: 17 residues. Written as DNA, the CDR3 is TGTGCCATCAGTGAGGTATACAGGGGCGACGGGGACACTGAAGCTTTCTTT. As protein: CAISEVYRGDGDTEAFF.

The V gene is TRBV4-1, the J gene TRBJ1-1; the D gene is possibly TRBD1 (6 bases). This CDR3 region has 17 residues. Trimming took off 1 base at V and 2 bases at J, with 17 bases between the two ends. Germline V gene data show CDR1 as MGHRA and CDR2 as YSYEKL. CDR3 in amino acids: CASSQGFGRGTNTEAFF. The DNA of the CDR3 is TGCGCCAGCAGCCAAGGGTTCGGCAGGGGAACAAACACTGAAGCTTTCTTT.

The chain has TRBV10-3 and TRBJ2-1; 7 bases fit TRBD1. V trimming: 5 bases; J trimming: 3 bases; junction bases outside the gene matches: 7. CDR1 and CDR2 (germline): ENHRY, SYGVKD. The CDR3 spans 15 residues. The CDR3 bases are TGTGCCATCAGTCGACTCGGGACAGACTACAATGAGCAGTTCTTC. Translated: CAISRLGTDYNEQFF.

There are many counts of this clonotype. The rearrangement joins TRBV28 to TRBJ1-1; weak D call: TRBD1 (6 bases). The V gene lost 1 base and the J gene lost 4 bases, with 16 bases spanning the gap. The CDR3 totals 16 residues. Germline CDR1 reads MDHEN; CDR2 reads SYDVKM. CDR3 in DNA: TGTGCCAGCAGTTTATCTTTGGGGGGCGCTTTCACTGAAGCTTTCTTT. Translation: CASSLSLGGAFTEAFF.

This clonotype turned up a few times. This chain joins TRBV12-3 or TRBV12-4 and TRBJ1-5; D is uncertain. V dropped 6 bases and J dropped 5 bases, with 8 bases sitting between them. The CDR3 is 12 amino acids. CDR3 coding DNA: TGTGCCAGCAGACCAGGAGATCAGCCCCAGCATTTT. Translating it yields CASRPGDQPQHF.

This clonotype appeared many times. The CDR3 nucleotides read TGCAGCGTGGAGGGACAGGAGCACTACGAGCAGTACTTC. Encoded protein: CSVEGQEHYEQYF. The chain has TRBV29-1 and TRBJ2-7; 8 bases map to TRBD1. Germline-derived CDR1 and CDR2 are SQVTM and ANQGSEA. This CDR3 has 13 amino acids. V was clipped by 6 bases and J by 3 bases; unmatched bases: 7.

In its sample, this clonotype was seen many times. The chain carries TRBV5-1 and TRBJ2-3, with TRBD1 matching 11 bases. This CDR3 comprises 14 residues. Germline V gene lookup returns CDR1 SGHRS and CDR2 YFSETQ. The junction had 5 bases not matched to a gene; V was cut back by 3 bases and J by 8 bases. This CDR3 reads CASSSGTGGATQYF. CDR3 nucleotides: TGCGCCAGCAGCTCCGGGACAGGGGGTGCTACGCAGTATTTT.

The genes are TRBV2 and TRBJ1-5, with D possibly TRBD1 on 6 matching bases. Looked up from germline, CDR1 is SNHLY and CDR2 is FYNNEI. The CDR3 spans 14 residues. The germline V and J ends were trimmed by 8 bases and 0 bases, with 11 bases remaining between them. This CDR3 is CASSRGFSNQPQHF. DNA of the CDR3: TGTGCCAGCTCCAGGGGCTTTAGCAATCAGCCCCAGCATTTT.

This clonotype was recorded at least ten times. The V call is TRBV10-3, the J call TRBJ2-6; D unresolved. Germline values: CDR1 ENHRY, CDR2 SYGVKD. The CDR3 is made up of 14 amino acids. Trimming cost V 7 bases and J 1 base, with 8 bases left between them. The CDR3 coding sequence is TGTGCCATCAACGCGGAGTCTGGGGCCAACGTCCTGACTTTC. Translating gives CAINAESGANVLTF.

With respect to this clonotype: This clone may be a read error of a much larger clone one base away. The gene calls are TRBV27 and TRBJ1-5; D gene ambiguous. CDR3 size: 14 residues. From germline, CDR1 is MNHEY and CDR2 SMNVEV (reference sequence). Deletions cut 4 bases from V and 7 bases from J, with 14 bases between. The CDR3 sequence: CASSSVGPGQPQHF. CDR3 in DNA: TGTGCCAGCAGTTCCGTGGGCCCTGGGCAGCCCCAGCATTTT.